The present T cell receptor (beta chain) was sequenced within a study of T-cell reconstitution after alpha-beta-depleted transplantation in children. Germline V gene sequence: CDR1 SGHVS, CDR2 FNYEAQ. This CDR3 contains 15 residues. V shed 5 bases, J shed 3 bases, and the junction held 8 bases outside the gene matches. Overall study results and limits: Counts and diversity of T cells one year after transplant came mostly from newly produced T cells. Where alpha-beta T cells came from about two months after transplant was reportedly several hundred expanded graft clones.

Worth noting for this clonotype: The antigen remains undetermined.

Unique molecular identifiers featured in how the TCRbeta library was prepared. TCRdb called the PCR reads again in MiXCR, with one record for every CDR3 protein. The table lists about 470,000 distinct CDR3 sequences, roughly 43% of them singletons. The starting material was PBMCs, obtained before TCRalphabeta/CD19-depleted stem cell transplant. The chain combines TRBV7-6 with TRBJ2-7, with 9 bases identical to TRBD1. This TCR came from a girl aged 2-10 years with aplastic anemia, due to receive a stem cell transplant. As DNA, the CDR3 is TGTGCCAGCAGCACGTTACAGGGGGCCCTCTACGAGCAGTACTTC. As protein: CASSTLQGALYEQYF. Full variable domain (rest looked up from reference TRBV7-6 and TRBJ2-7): GAGVSQSPRYKVTKRGQDVALRCDPISGHVSLYWYRQALGQGPEFLTYFNYEAQQDKSGLPNDRFSAERPEGSISTLTIQRTEQRDSAMYRCASSTLQGALYEQYFGPGTRLTVT.